The T cell receptor beta chain under discussion was sequenced for a study of CD8 T cells in ankylosing spondylitis. Study results and limitations: Matched ankylosing spondylitis synovial fluid reportedly contained a significantly enriched population of disease-linked clones. A motif of under 10 highly homologous TCR beta variants was seen as apparently characteristic of ankylosing spondylitis blood. Relatively rare in peripheral blood, disease-linked clones were also CD8+.

Generation of TCR beta libraries employed quantitative 5'-RACE incorporating molecular barcodes. TCRdb reanalysed the 5' RACE reads using MiXCR and keeps one entry per CDR3 protein. The sample yields fewer than 30,000 distinct CDR3 sequences, around 2.5% seen once. There are many counts of this clonotype. Its cognate antigen is unknown. The trim removed 4 bases at V and 0 bases at J, leaving 10 bases unmatched. Germline V CDR1 and CDR2: SGDLS, YYNGEE. The CDR3 is 18 amino acids. The sequence derives from a female donor with ankylosing spondylitis or in good health (not recorded which). Sequenced sample: blood, either unsorted or a sorted T cell fraction (not recorded which). V usage is TRBV9 and J usage is TRBJ2-3; TRBD2 matches at 11 bases. The CDR3 here is CASSSTSGTPFSTDTQYF. DNA for the CDR3: TGTGCCAGCAGCTCGACTAGCGGGACGCCTTTTAGCACAGATACGCAGTATTTT.